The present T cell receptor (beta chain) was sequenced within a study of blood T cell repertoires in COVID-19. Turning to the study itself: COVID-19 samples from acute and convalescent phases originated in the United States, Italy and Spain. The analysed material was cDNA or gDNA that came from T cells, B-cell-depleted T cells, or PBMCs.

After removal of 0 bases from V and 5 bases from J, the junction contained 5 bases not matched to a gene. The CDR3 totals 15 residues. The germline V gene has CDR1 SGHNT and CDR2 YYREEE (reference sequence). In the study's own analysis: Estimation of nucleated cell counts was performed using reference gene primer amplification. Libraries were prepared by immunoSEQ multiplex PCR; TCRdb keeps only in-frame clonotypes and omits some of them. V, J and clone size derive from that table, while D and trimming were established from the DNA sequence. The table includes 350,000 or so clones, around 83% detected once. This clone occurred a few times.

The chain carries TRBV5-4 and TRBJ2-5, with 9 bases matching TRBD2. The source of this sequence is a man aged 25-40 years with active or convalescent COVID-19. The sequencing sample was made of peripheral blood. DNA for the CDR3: TGTGCCAGCAGCTTGGGCGGGAGGGCCCACGAGACCCAGTACTTC. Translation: CASSLGGRAHETQYF.